This TCR beta chain was sequenced for a study of blood T cell repertoires in COVID-19. As handled by the study authors: By means of reference gene primer amplification, nucleated cell counts were estimated. TCRdb's copy holds only in-frame clones and misses some; the assay was immunoSEQ multiplex PCR. Clonal size and the V and J genes are those of that table, whereas D and trimming came from the DNA. The data show 350,000 to 450,000 clones, 75% to 90% seen once. The study drew participants aged about 18 to 95 years from roughly 25 US areas. Cohort assignment relied on participant-reported clinical history. All recovered Cohort 3 donors got two negative PCRs, got clearance, or saw symptom resolution. V was pared by 6 bases and J by 2 bases, with 16 bases between. Germline CDR1 is MNHNY and CDR2 is SVGAGI (reference sequence). The CDR3 extends over 16 amino acids.

The source of this sequence is a man aged 30 to 39 who had recovered from COVID-19. The sample taken for sequencing was PBMCs or T cells enriched from blood (not recorded which). The chain has TRBV6-6 and TRBJ2-2; D is perhaps TRBD2 (7 bases). CDR3 in DNA: TGTGCCAGCAGCTCTCGCGGGGGCGCCAACACCGGGGAGCTGTTTTTT. Residues: CASSSRGGANTGELFF.